Below, one T cell receptor (beta chain) is given with its context. Its antigen has not been determined. The input lacks base qualities; no much larger clone sits a single base away. This entry comes from a study of vaccination effects on CD4 cells after COVID-19 (dated 2022 in TCRdb). For the study in its entirety: In the ViraFEST assay, PBMC were stimulated with viral peptide pools, and TCR sequencing was then used to find antigen-specific CD4+ T cell clonotypes based on their expansion. Post-vaccine samples across the study were collected a median of 72 days after the second dose, with a range of 14 to 241. Each well held over 1.5 million PBMC cultured in IMDM containing approximately 5% human AB serum, 9 to 10 IU/ml IL-2 and gentamicin, along with around 9.1 ug/ml peptides. The study compared SARS-CoV-2 spike-specific CD4+ TCR repertoires before and after mRNA vaccination in COVID-19 convalescent patients and infection-naive vaccine recipients. Altogether, approximately 10 COVID-19 convalescent patients and 4 SARS-CoV-2-naive healthy vaccine recipients made up the full study. Cultures from other donors in the study were sequenced using the Oncomine TCR Beta short-read assay on an Illumina iSeq 100. What the research found in general, with its limitations: The study was limited by a small number of convalescent patients and lacked early post-infection timepoints. In healthy vaccine recipients, vaccine-induced clones were almost all SARS-CoV-2 mono-reactive, with only 1 of 255 cross-reactive with common cold coronaviruses. Clones induced by infection and clones induced by vaccination both contracted markedly at late timepoints after vaccination, which fits with T cell responses waning over time.

V loses 10 bases at its end and J loses 1 base; junction bases beyond the gene matches: 3. There are 14 amino acids in the CDR3, from cysteine to phenylalanine inclusive. The DNA shown is the 42-base CDR3, in frame from base 1. Based on the germline V gene (reference sequence), the CDR1 and CDR2 sequences are MNHNY and SVGAGI. After around ten days of culture, CD4+ T cells were isolated with the EasySep CD4+ T cell isolation kit. Each participant received two doses of an mRNA SARS-CoV-2 vaccine, either BNT162b2 or mRNA-1273. None of the healthy vaccine recipients had a prior SARS-CoV-2 infection, which was confirmed by nucleocapsid antibody tests that came back negative both before and after vaccination. Half of the culture medium was replaced with fresh IL-2-containing medium on days 3 and 7. Unless otherwise noted, each peptide stimulation condition was cultured in triplicate wells. Using Ficoll-Paque Plus gradient centrifugation, PBMC were separated from whole blood and then either used fresh or cryopreserved at -140C. The QIAamp micro DNA kit was used to extract genomic DNA from the cultured CD4+ T cells.

Library method: the immunoSEQ multiplex PCR assay. DNA from the CD4+ T cells that had been cultured and isolated underwent TCR beta CDR3 sequencing. Per the source publication's procedure: Non-productive TCR sequences were removed, reads were trimmed to the CDR3 region, and CDR3s of at least 7 amino acids were retained. Antigen-specific clonotypes were identified using the MANAFEST web app by comparison of expansion in peptide wells against reference cultures. To count as positive, a clone had to show expansion at FDR<0.05 compared with the reference and with all other wells, an odds ratio above 5, and a frequency above 0.1% in two replicate wells. Cross-reactive clonotypes were defined as significantly expanded in SARS-CoV-2 spike wells and in at least one common cold coronavirus spike condition. Levenshtein distance calculated with the stringdist R package was used to assess CDR3 similarity, and unrooted trees were constructed with ape in R 3.6.1. Sourced from immuneACCESS, this table was stored by TCRdb with only in-frame sequences that have V and J called. A share of the clones is absent; for the studies checked, an unresolved V gene accounts for under half, and the remainder has no known explanation. The DNA was the basis for D and trimming; V, J and clone size are from that table. The sample table contains just over 55,000 clones; only one count was recorded for around 73% of them. The ten largest clones take up about 4.4% of the sample.

This clonotype was obtained from a human donor who received a COVID-19 vaccine. In this chain, TRBV6-6 is recombined with TRBJ2-2, and 10 junctional nucleotides match TRBD2. The material sequenced was CD4+ T cells from PBMCs cultured without peptide, taken after COVID-19 vaccination. This receptor carries the CDR3 CATTSGMNTGELFF. The nucleotide sequence reads as follows: TGTGCCACAACTAGCGGGATGAACACCGGGGAGCTGTTTTTT.